This entry is about one TCR beta chain. Antigen specificity is unknown. The data are from a study of T cell responses to AZD1222 COVID-19 vaccine. Study-level points and caveats: Reports say nearly half of spike-specific TCRs go after unmutated variant regions. It should be noted that donors were predominantly white British and more often female, and clonal diversity was possibly underestimated. Across spike, vaccine-associated CD4 TCRs were found, dominant at 160-218 and 743-854.

Generated by immunoSEQ multiplex PCR, the TCRdb table keeps only in-frame clones and is missing some. This table holds some 78,000 clones, 80% to 90% found once. Germline V gene lookup returns CDR1 SEHNR and CDR2 FQNEAQ (reference sequence). This CDR3 has 14 amino acids. The trim removed 11 bases at V and 6 bases at J, leaving 13 bases unmatched. This sample comprised peripheral blood, obtained 28 days after the second AZD1222 dose. The chain joins TRBV7-9 to TRBJ1-2; 9 bases match TRBD1. The TCR comes from an adult who received the AZD1222 COVID-19 vaccine. The CDR3 spells CAGAPGQGMDGYTF. As DNA, the CDR3 is TGTGCCGGAGCACCGGGACAGGGAATGGATGGCTACACCTTC.